A single T cell receptor (beta chain) is shown here with its context. These data belong to a study of blood T cell repertoires in COVID-19. Study at large: Samples representing acute and convalescent COVID-19 were sourced from the United States, Italy and Spain. T cells, B-cell-depleted T cells, or PBMCs provided the cDNA or gDNA that served as material.

Source study methods: Amplification with reference gene primers provided the estimates of nucleated cell counts. Repertoires were generated with immunoSEQ multiplex PCR, while TCRdb's copy carries only in-frame clones and drops some. V, J and clone size derive from that table, while D and trimming were established from the DNA sequence. Among over 55,000 clones listed, roughly 85% were seen once. This receptor was taken from a man aged 50 to 60 with acute or convalescent COVID-19. The sample consisted of peripheral blood.

CDR3 sequence: CASSQDWGTEAYEQYV. DNA for the CDR3: TGTGCCAGCAGCCAAGATTGGGGGACAGAAGCCTACGAGCAGTACGTC. This chain joins TRBV4-2 and TRBJ2-7, with TRBD1 identical over 7 bases. CDR1 is LGHNA, CDR2 YNFKEQ, per germline. With V trimmed by 0 bases and J by 2 bases, 7 bases remained unmatched. The CDR3 sequence is 16 residues long.